This T cell receptor (beta chain) was captured by sequencing in a study of regulatory T cells in long-lasting Graves disease (dated by TCRdb to about 2021). In the study overall: Antithyroid drugs had been taken for less than 3 months by newly diagnosed Graves' disease patients. This study used TCR sequencing and RNA sequencing of peripheral blood to compare persistent Graves' disease patients against newly diagnosed Graves' disease patients. The study took place in China and was registered as a clinical trial. A total of roughly 35 samples underwent TCR sequencing, from 13 patients with persistent Graves' disease and 20 or so patients with newly diagnosed Graves' disease.

The CDR3 spans 17 residues, from the cysteine through the phenylalanine. Only CDR3 DNA remains: 51 bases, in frame from the first base. The V end loses 1 base and the J end loses 3 bases, and a stretch of 18 bases separates them. Reading the germline V gene gives CDR1 MDHEN and CDR2 SYDVKM. Overall study results and their limits: Patients with persistent disease shared more public clonotypes (fewer than 3,000) than newly diagnosed patients did (about 970). The study examined only peripheral blood because the primary lesion, thyroid tissue, could not be accessed. Persistent disease showed preferential use of TRBV28, TRBJ1-2 and TRBJ2-5, whereas newly diagnosed disease favored TRBV20-1 and TRBJ2-1. Lower TCR Shannon entropy and fewer highly expanded clones were observed in persistent Graves' disease patients than in newly diagnosed patients, which suggested clonal expansion. Sequencing and analysis were limited to the TCR beta chain. The authors acknowledged the small sample size as a limitation that may reduce accuracy.

According to the study, the label for this sample's time point signals: newly diagnosed GD, antithyroid drugs for less than 3 months. For both TCR sequencing and RNA sequencing, RNA was extracted from PBMCs using TRIzol. Graves' disease was diagnosed according to American Thyroid Association guidelines. Recruitment of patients was carried out at an endocrinology department in Xi'an, China. From each patient, roughly 9 milliliters of peripheral blood was collected into an EDTA anticoagulant tube. Ficoll Paque Plus density gradient separation was used to isolate PBMCs, and no further T cell sorting was done. An Agilent 2100 Bioanalyzer and agarose gel were used to assess RNA quality, and a NanoDrop 2000 was used to measure RNA concentration. This clonotype was observed many times. The target of this receptor is not known. Per-base quality was not reported, and no clone a single base away is much larger than it.

Library prep was done by multiplex PCR. The instrument given in TCRdb is Illumina HiSeq 4000. CDR3 regions were amplified by Arm-PCR with iRepertoire HTBI primers to construct TCR beta libraries. Before sequencing, the PCR products went through gel purification. In the paper's pipeline: Across samples, about 64 TRBV and 13 to 15 TRBJ segments were identified and used for gene usage analysis of CDR3 amino acid clonotypes. COPE and FqMerger were used to merge the filtered high-quality paired reads into contigs. BLAST was used to align contigs to the IMGT TRBV, TRBD and TRBJ reference genes, and CDR3 was defined following IMGT. Any clonotype with a frequency above 0.1% was classified as a highly expanded clone. Shannon entropy was used to measure repertoire diversity, and the Gini coefficient was used to measure V-J evenness. A clonotype found in more than one individual was treated as public. The raw public reads went through TCRdb reprocessing: fastp at Q25, MiXCR clone calling, in-frame beta chains kept. Rows with one shared CDR3 protein collapse into an entry with the most common genes and DNA. The V and J calls were determined by TCRdb, not by the authors. The sample table shows more than 300,000 distinct CDR3 sequences, and about a sixth are seen once. The top ten hold around 20% of the sample.

The sample also formed part of further work on T cells in Graves' hyperthyroidism and ophthalmopathy. Reported in the second study: Stable Graves' hyperthyroidism was defined as no progression to ophthalmopathy during 18 months of follow-up. Hyperthyroidism patients were newly diagnosed, with disease duration under 2 months, and aged 18 to 65 years. Patients with uncontrolled infections, other autoimmune diseases, pregnancy or lactation were excluded. Clinical symptoms, serum thyroxine and TRAb, thyroid ultrasound, and orbital computed tomography formed the basis for the diagnoses. A first-round RT-PCR of the TCR CDR3 used the HTBI primer set with the Qiagen OneStep RT-PCR kit. Most expanded thyroid clonotypes (frequency above 0.001) were also detected in blood, a finding suggesting that blood repertoires may reflect thyroid immune responses. In cross-validation, a model built on a 13 V-J signature told ophthalmopathy apart from stable hyperthyroidism with approximately 90% sensitivity and about 81% specificity, and in testing the same model reached 80%/75%. During validation, the model predicted progression to ophthalmopathy a median of about 5.9 months ahead of onset, with more than 60% sensitivity and about 75% specificity. A discovery cohort of fewer than 110 patients, 43 with Graves' ophthalmopathy and 55 to 60 with stable Graves' hyperthyroidism, was used to find distinguishing TCR V-J signatures. Whether ophthalmopathy could be predicted prospectively was tested in an independent validation cohort made up of some 20 hyperthyroidism patients plus 17 patients who later progressed to ophthalmopathy. For training and testing, the 100 or so patients in the discovery cohort were randomly divided in a 7:3 ratio. Thyroid tissue and blood T-cell repertoires from roughly six Graves' hyperthyroidism patients were also compared in the study. Following sampling, methimazole starting at 30 mg daily was given to hyperthyroidism patients, and high-dose intravenous methylprednisolone was given to ophthalmopathy patients. Libraries were constructed in a second round of multiplex PCR, after which size selection and purification were carried out. Paired-end sequencing of the libraries was performed with 100 bp reads on an Illumina HiSeq2000. SOAPnuke was used to process the raw data, with reads discarded if the reads contained adapters or uncalled bases, had a mean Phred below 15, or lacked an exact constant-primer or identifier match. COPE v1.2.5 was used to merge the high-quality paired reads, and each unique nucleotide sequence was defined as a clonotype. MiTCR v1.1 was used to align clonotypes to the IMGT TRBV, TRBD and TRBJ reference segments. The analysis included only V-J combinations with a frequency above 0.0001, which together covered 98% to 99.2% of the repertoires. A TCS score was defined as the ratio of F50 (clonal expansion) to E x V (chaos), with BLOSUM62-based TCRdist applied between CDR3 peptides within each V-J. Welch's t-statistics and random forest reduced around 520 V-J features to around 14, which were used in a naive Bayes classifier (R e1071). No statistical method was used to set the sample size in advance, and investigators knew the group allocation. The paper describes TCR Vbeta CDR3 sequencing of 135 peripheral blood samples, made up of under 50 ophthalmopathy patients, approximately 73 hyperthyroidism patients and some 17 progressor patients.

Recombination connected TRBV28 to TRBJ1-1; the D segment could be TRBD1, given 6 matching bases. The clonotype originates from a woman aged 18-35 years with Graves disease. Donor details come from another sample of the same person, matched by shared clones. The sequenced sample was peripheral blood mononuclear cells (PBMCs), obtained at new diagnosis, from a patient treated with antithyroid drugs. The DNA sequence is TGTGCCAGCAGTTTATTGGCCTTTGGGGGCGCCGACACTGAAGCTTTCTTT. This is translated as CASSLLAFGGADTEAFF.